The present T cell receptor (beta chain) was sequenced within a study of cytomegalovirus exposure and HLA in healthy donors (dated by TCRdb to the late 2010s). Notes on the research overall: An earlier analysis of several hundred of the donors reported roughly 300 Gb of sequence data and about 120 million unique TCR beta sequences obtained from roughly 170 million T cells. An early release that covered some 640 HLA-typed donors contained approximately 300 gigabases of sequencing data and roughly 84 million unique TCR sequences. Among the 398 genotyped donors, around 79% belonged to the genetic ancestry cluster associated with self-reported Caucasian donors. The aim of the study was to test whether cataloging public T cell receptors could identify signatures of past pathogen exposure. Using immunosequencing, the study profiled T cell repertoires from some 670 subjects and related those repertoires to cytomegalovirus serostatus. A separate validation cohort of roughly 120 different subjects was used in addition to the approximately 670-subject first cohort. High-throughput TCR immunosequencing, statistical association of individual TCRs with disease status, and machine learning were combined to predict cytomegalovirus infection status. A later analysis re-examined previously published TCR beta repertoires from 500 to 700 donors and added high-resolution HLA genotyping to investigate patterns of TCR occurrence. Rather than drawing on any new phenotypic data, the later analysis identified candidate immune exposures from TCR beta sequences and the way those sequences occurred across donors. To decide whether each TCR beta V gene segment behaved as functional or pseudogenic, an earlier analysis of fewer than 750 of the donors relied on high-throughput TCR beta sequencing. Donor age, sex, ethnicity and CMV serostatus were compiled alongside the repertoire data. Genome-wide SNP genotypes for about 65% of the roughly 670 donors were used in a later genetic analysis, which treated that subset as a discovery cohort. Every repertoire in the discovery cohort had been generated on one and the same sequencing platform. Both class I and class II loci were covered by HLA typing, at four-digit resolution. Typing coverage varied by locus: 629-630 donors for A, B, C, DRB1 and DQB1; under 550 for DQA1; 600 to 610 for DPA1; around 490 for DPB1. Roughly 5 DR-DQ haplotypes were handled as single units for association and clustering because linkage in the cohort was strong. Among around 400 genotyped donors of the cohort, an average of roughly 230,000 unique TCR beta nucleotide sequences was sequenced per donor, of which 15% to 20% were non-productive. General conclusions and limits of the study: In vitro tests confirmed that a few of the cytomegalovirus-associated TCR beta chains recognize cytomegalovirus antigens. Because HLA typing was unavailable for some donors at each locus, only the typed subset was used in association tests. A further reported finding was that TCR beta sequences accurately predicted the HLA-A and HLA-B alleles for most subjects in the first cohort. In a later analysis, more than 15,000 TCR beta sequences were associated with specific HLA alleles at a false discovery rate of 0.05. In a later analysis, TCR association rates were found to vary across HLA loci, with the most associated TCRs seen for DRB1 alleles and the fewest for HLA-C alleles. The authors suggested that the approach could potentially be generalized to other disease states and immunological phenotypes. A cluster of highly shared sequence variants was judged likely to represent a technical artifact of the sequencing pipeline. Strong co-occurrence of HLA alleles, especially DR and DQ, made assigning TCR associations to individual alleles difficult. Sequencing depth was assumed to be roughly uniform across donors in the presence/absence analyses, though that assumption may not hold. While some public TCRs were present in many individuals, most TCR sequences turned up only very rarely across donors. Only TCR beta chains were sequenced in this cohort, and the absence of alpha or paired-chain data limited detectable features. Cytomegalovirus status was reported to be diagnosed by the classifier with high specificity and sensitivity in both the original and validation cohorts. Because counts were too low, approximately 15 rarely observed V segments, including chromosome 9 orphons, were excluded from the earlier analysis of around 640 of the donors. Compared with the roughly 700-donor mean, donors in an Asian-associated ancestry cluster had fewer N-insertions in productive TCRs, according to a later genetic analysis. According to a later analysis, parvovirus B19, influenza, CMV and Epstein-Barr virus appeared linked to several top co-occurrence clusters. The study listed 164 TCR beta chains as associated with cytomegalovirus. Some IMGT-functional V segments, including TRBV6-2 and TRBV6-3, could not be told apart with the 87-base-pair reads, so those segments were excluded. According to a later analysis, most CMV-associated TCR beta chains appeared to be HLA-restricted, and the HLA associations seemed to be driven largely by CMV exposure. A later analysis found that HLA-associated TCR beta chains were more clonally expanded and had lower generation probabilities than equally common non-associated chains. Immune exposure information for the cohort was limited to CMV serostatus. A later genetic analysis associated a missense DCLRE1C variant with V-gene and J-gene trimming of TCR beta chains, and an independent cohort replicated the association. Correlated functional status among segregating V segments might reflect linkage disequilibrium, but an unknown experimental factor could not be ruled out. An earlier analysis of 587 of the donors showed that most TCR beta V segments appeared in productive rearrangements either about 90% or about 30% of the time, which broadly matched IMGT annotations.

The cysteine opens and the phenylalanine closes a CDR3 of 17 amino acids. Here the CDR3 DNA is all that survives: 51 bases in frame from base 1. Ends trimmed: V by 2 bases, J by 1 base; bases unmatched to a gene: 5. Sequences SGHTA (CDR1) and FQGNSA (CDR2) are obtained from the germline V gene. Points on this clone: The antigen it binds to is not known. No clone much larger than this one lies a single base away; base qualities are absent.

Libraries were made using the immunoSEQ multiplex PCR assay. For the multiplex PCR, a mixture combining 60 forward primers for TCR Vbeta segments and 13 reverse primers for TCR Jbeta segments was used. Amplification of the CDR3 region of rearranged TCR beta genes was performed with a multiplex PCR assay on genomic DNA. The amplified TCR beta libraries were sequenced on the Illumina HiSeq System as 87-base-pair reads. The original methods were these. A later analysis counted 75 million to 100 million unique TCR beta chains across the 690 or so repertoires, and 10 million to 12 million of these chains were shared by at least two donors. To remove PCR and sequencing errors, raw reads were error-corrected and collapsed into unique sequences using a nearest-neighbor algorithm that merged closely related sequences. V, D and J gene segments were assigned by aligning CDR3 sequences to IMGT reference sequences. For a sequence to be retained, a match of at least six nucleotides to both a V gene segment and a J gene segment was required. Rearrangements were called productive when the CDR3 lacked stop codons and stayed in frame with V and J; all others were non-productive. CDR3 was defined by IMGT convention, running from the second conserved V-encoded cysteine to the conserved J-encoded phenylalanine. In an earlier analysis of roughly 610 of the donors, sequences lacking an unambiguous match to a single V gene segment were excluded. In an earlier analysis of roughly 600 of the donors, a V segment was called functional when productive rearrangements were above 56.7%, and segregating when the standard deviation between donors exceeded 5%. A statistical classification framework was built for diagnosing cytomegalovirus status from the catalog of TCR beta chain sequences. A later analysis assigned V and J genes by comparing TCR nucleotide sequences with IMGT/GENE-DB human TR gene sequences. A later analysis assigned CDR3 sequences and most-parsimonious VDJ recombination scenarios with the TCRdist pipeline. In a later analysis, every TCR beta chain was defined by the combination of its CDR3 amino acid sequence and its V-gene family, and reads without a unique V-gene family were dropped. A later analysis removed several hundred highly shared, low-generation-probability nucleotide sequences to deal with suspected cross-contamination and a sequencing artifact. In a later analysis, a clonal expansion index was calculated for each public chain from normalized within-repertoire ranks of inferred template counts. In a later analysis, generation probabilities were computed using a VDJ recombination model fitted to out-of-frame rearrangements, and the results were checked against IGoR. A later analysis scored TCR-TCR, TCR-HLA and TCR-CMV co-occurrence with hypergeometric tests, applying a repertoire-size bias correction to TCR pairs. A later analysis estimated false discovery rates by permuting HLA or CMV assignments 20 times. A later analysis grouped co-occurring TCRs with DBSCAN, adding TCRdist sequence similarity when clustering within HLA-allele-positive subsets. Co-occurrence clustering excluded repertoires with fewer than 30,000 or more than 120,000 public chains, plus five with anomalous nucleotide sharing. Drawn from immuneACCESS, this table holds only the in-frame rearrangements with V and J called that TCRdb kept. Clones are partly lost; checked studies trace under half to an unresolved V gene and leave the rest unexplained. V, J and clone size were drawn from that table, and D and trimming were deduced from the DNA. This sample is represented by about 76,000 clones; 70% to 85% of them were singletons. The leading ten clones occupy about 2.5% of the sample.

The cohort was made up of around 720 healthy bone marrow donors. At the time of sampling, every cohort member was nominally healthy, though immune exposures that went unrecorded were likely present. The donor tested CMV seronegative, placing the donor among the roughly 340 seronegative members of the cohort. Every donor gave a peripheral blood sample, and the peripheral blood mononuclear cells from that sample were used for TCR beta sequencing. Genomic DNA was extracted from the blood cell samples with the Qiagen DNeasy Blood Extraction Kit. Sequencing was done on a sample of PBMCs. The receptor's source is a man aged 25-40 years in good health and CMV-seronegative. Recombination connected TRBV7-2 to TRBJ2-5; the junction holds 12 bases that match TRBD2. The sequence in DNA is TGTGCCAGCAGCTTAAGTCCTAGCGGGGGGGTCCAAGAGACCCAGTACTTC. This encodes CASSLSPSGGVQETQYF.